These 25 T cell receptor beta chains originate from one sample sequenced in a study of blood T cell repertoires in COVID-19. Some clones are missing from TCRdb's copy, which holds only in-frame ones; the method was immunoSEQ multiplex PCR. This sample yields approximately 200,000 clones, of which around nine tenths are seen a single time; around 7% belongs to the top ten. The sample consisted of PBMCs or T cells enriched from blood (not recorded which). The receptor source for this set is a young man in a cohort exposed to, infected with or recovered from COVID-19 (not recorded which).

The V and J genes are TRBV6-2 or TRBV6-3 and TRBJ1-1; D is undetermined. V lost 2 bases to trimming and J lost 7 bases, with 14 bases between them. Germline V gene sequence: CDR1 MNHEY, CDR2 SVGEGT. The CDR3 is 14 residues long. The CDR3 is CASSYSRQAFEAFF. CDR3 coding DNA: TGTGCCAGCAGTTACAGTAGGCAGGCCTTTGAAGCTTTCTTT.

This chain links TRBV2 with TRBJ2-5; 8 nucleotides line up with TRBD1. Trimming took 6 bases from V and 5 from J; bases not matched to a gene: 8. CDR3 length equals 14 residues. Per germline, CDR1 SNHLY and CDR2 FYNNEI. The DNA of the CDR3 is TGTGCCAGCAGGATGGACAGGGTGAAGGAGACCCAGTACTTC. Translation gives CASRMDRVKETQYF.

V gene TRBV28 combines with J gene TRBJ1-2; 9 bases are shared with TRBD1. The junction had 8 bases not matched to a gene; V was cut back by 1 base and J by 8 bases. CDR3 length equals 15 residues. Germline V lookup: CDR1 MDHEN, CDR2 SYDVKM. The CDR3 DNA sequence: TGTGCCAGCAGTTTATCTCGGACAGGGGCCATAGGCTACACCTTC. Its translation is CASSLSRTGAIGYTF.

This sequence joins TRBV25-1 and TRBJ2-7; TRBD2 might be the D (5 bases). This CDR3 has 12 residues. CDR1 and CDR2 from the germline V gene are MGHDK and SYGVNS. Trimming cost V 6 bases and J 5 bases, with 11 bases left between them. In DNA form, the CDR3 reads TGTGCCAGCAGCCTTCGAGGGAACGAGCAGTACTTC. Amino acid sequence: CASSLRGNEQYF.

The gene calls are TRBV5-8 and TRBJ2-1; TRBD2 aligns across 14 bases. Germline V CDR1 and CDR2: SGHTS, YDEGEE. With 4 bases clipped from V and 8 bases from J, the junction kept 5 bases outside the gene matches. The CDR3 totals 15 residues. CDR3 sequence (DNA): TGTGCCAGCAGCACCGGGACTAGCGGGAGAGATGAGCAGTTCTTC. Encoded protein: CASSTGTSGRDEQFF. Full variable domain (rest looked up from reference TRBV5-8 and TRBJ2-1): EAGVTQSPTHLIKTRGQQATLRCSPISGHTSVYWYQQALGLGLQFLLWYDEGEERNRGNFPPRFSGRQFPNYSSELNVNALELEDSALYLCASSTGTSGRDEQFFGPGTRLTVL.

The V and J genes are TRBV9 and TRBJ2-7, with D unresolved. Per the germline V gene, CDR1 is SGDLS and CDR2 is YYNGEE. The length of the CDR3 is 11 residues. V was cut by 3 bases and J by 3 bases, with 4 bases left in between. CDR3 bases: TGTGCCAGCAGCGCCCTCTACGAGCAGTACTTC. Protein product: CASSALYEQYF.

The chain carries TRBV19 and TRBJ1-3; TRBD1 aligns across 10 bases. CDR1 LNHDA and CDR2 SQIVND come from the germline V gene (reference sequence). The V and J ends lost 4 bases and 2 bases, in that order; junction bases with no gene match: 5. The CDR3 totals 16 residues. CDR3 sequence reads: CASSRAGTGAGNTIYF. CDR3 nucleotide sequence: TGTGCCAGTAGTAGAGCCGGGACAGGGGCTGGAAACACCATATATTTT. The full variable domain, in which reference TRBV19 and TRBJ1-3 provide the parts outside the CDR3, is DGGITQSPKYLFRKEGQNVTLSCEQNLNHDAMYWYRQDPGQGLRLIYYSQIVNDFQKGDIAEGYSVSREKKESFPLTVTSAQKNPTAFYLCASSRAGTGAGNTIYFGEGSWLTVV.

This chain links TRBV10-3 with TRBJ2-7; 11 bases line up with TRBD2. J gave up 0 bases and V 3 bases, and 4 bases lay outside the gene matches. The CDR3 has 16 amino acids. Germline lookup yields CDR1 ENHRY and CDR2 SYGVKD. The CDR3 sequence: CAISELAGDYSYEQYF. The CDR3 bases are TGTGCCATCAGTGAACTAGCGGGAGACTACTCCTACGAGCAGTACTTC.

The CDR3 here is CASSVRGIYGYTF. The CDR3 bases are TGTGCCAGCAGTGTACGGGGTATCTATGGCTACACCTTC. This chain connects TRBV2 to TRBJ1-2; D call uncertain. V shed 4 bases and J shed 4 bases, with 10 bases lying between them. CDR3 length: 13 amino acids. The germline CDR1 and CDR2 sequences are SNHLY and FYNNEI.

V is TRBV28 and J is TRBJ2-7, with TRBD1 matching over 10 bases. The germline V gene has CDR1 MDHEN and CDR2 SYDVKM. The CDR3 is 15 residues long. CDR3 DNA: TGTGCATCGCAAACTTCCGGGACAGGGGATCGCGAGCAGTACTTC. Translating it yields CASQTSGTGDREQYF.

The V and J genes are TRBV4-3 and TRBJ1-4; D not resolved. Germline-derived CDR1 and CDR2 are LGHNA and YSLEER. There are 16 residues in the CDR3. V shed 0 bases and J shed 5 bases, with 13 bases lying between them. The CDR3, as DNA: TGCGCCAGCAGCCAAGATCGGGAGGCCTCAAATGAAAAACTGTTTTTT. Amino acids: CASSQDREASNEKLFF.

The chain recombines TRBV27 with TRBJ2-7; D gene unclear. Trimming took 5 bases from V and 0 from J, leaving 11 bases between them. This CDR3 has 14 residues. Looked up from germline, CDR1 is MNHEY and CDR2 is SMNVEV (reference sequence). CDR3 region: CASSLMRGSYEQYF. The DNA for the CDR3 is TGTGCCAGCAGTCTAATGCGAGGCTCCTACGAGCAGTACTTC.

The chain combines TRBV11-2 with TRBJ2-1; TRBD1 matches at 9 bases. CDR3 length equals 15 residues. V dropped 5 bases and J dropped 5; count of bases not matched to a gene: 7. Per germline, CDR1 SGHAT and CDR2 FQNNGV. The CDR3 DNA reads as TGTGCCAGCAGCGATACAGGGGGCGCGGACAATGAGCAGTTCTTC. It yields the protein CASSDTGGADNEQFF.

The chain combines TRBV27 with TRBJ1-5; D not certain. Germline CDR1 and CDR2: MNHEY and SMNVEV (reference sequence). The CDR3 consists of 11 residues. With 10 bases removed from V and 0 bases from J, the gap between germline ends came to 4 bases. CDR3 in DNA: TGTGCCACTTATAGCAATCAGCCCCAGCATTTT. Its translation: CATYSNQPQHF.

The chain couples TRBV5-5 to TRBJ1-2; the match to TRBD1 covers 8 bases. With 4 bases clipped from V and 7 bases from J, the junction kept 9 bases outside the gene matches. The CDR3 totals 14 residues. Germline V lookup: CDR1 SGHKS, CDR2 YYEKEE (reference sequence). CDR3 in DNA: TGTGCCAGCAGCCCACAGGGGGAGCGGAGTGGCTACACCTTC. Translating it yields CASSPQGERSGYTF.

The chain combines TRBV9 with TRBJ1-3; D unclear. V was cut by 3 bases and J by 2 bases, with 9 bases left in between. The CDR3 has 14 residues. Germline-derived CDR1 and CDR2 are SGDLS and YYNGEE. The CDR3 loop reads CASSDKAPGNTIYF. The CDR3 nucleotides are TGTGCCAGCAGCGATAAAGCCCCTGGAAACACCATATATTTT.

This chain uses TRBV7-2 with TRBJ2-1; 10 nucleotides match TRBD1. Germline CDR1 SGHTA, CDR2 FQGNSA. Unmatched junction bases numbered 9, after V lost 5 bases and J lost 8 bases. The CDR3 runs to 15 residues. CDR3 region: CASSLGGTGAYEQFF. CDR3 DNA: TGTGCCAGCAGCCTAGGGGGGACAGGGGCATATGAGCAGTTCTTC.

V gene TRBV6-1 combines with J gene TRBJ1-6; 8 positions agree with TRBD1. The CDR3 has 15 residues. V gave up 3 bases and J gave up 6 bases; unmatched junction bases: 4. Germline loops: CDR1 MNHNS, CDR2 SASEGT. The CDR3 reads CASSEQTGANSPLHF. The DNA for the CDR3 is TGTGCCAGCAGTGAGCAGACAGGGGCTAATTCACCCCTCCACTTT.

The CDR3 bases are TGCGCCAGCAGCTTGTTAGCGGGAGTTTCGGATACGCAGTATTTT. Translating gives CASSLLAGVSDTQYF. The chain has TRBV5-1 and TRBJ2-3; 9 bases align to TRBD2. Germline-derived CDR1 and CDR2 are SGHRS and YFSETQ. CDR3 size: 15 residues. V was clipped by 1 base and J by 6 bases; unmatched bases: 6.

The gene calls are TRBV28 and TRBJ1-6; D is ambiguous. From germline, CDR1 is MDHEN and CDR2 SYDVKM. The V end was cut by 5 bases, the J end by 2 bases, with 16 bases between. The CDR3 covers 17 residues. The CDR3: CASSPPRGLAYNSPLHF. CDR3 in DNA: TGTGCCAGCAGTCCCCCCAGAGGGTTGGCCTATAATTCACCCCTCCACTTT.

V usage is TRBV5-1 and J usage is TRBJ1-1, with TRBD1 identical over 7 bases. CDR1 and CDR2 (germline): SGHRS, YFSETQ. The CDR3 spans 13 residues. V lost 1 base, J lost 4 bases, and 1 base stayed unmatched. CDR3 DNA sequence: TGCGCCAGCAGCTTGTCAGGGGGCACTGAAGCTTTCTTT. It encodes CASSLSGGTEAFF.

The genes are TRBV6-5 and TRBJ2-5, with TRBD1 matching over 10 bases. The germline V gene has CDR1 MNHEY and CDR2 SVGAGI. The CDR3 is made up of 15 amino acids. The V gene end was trimmed by 2 bases and the J gene end by 4 bases; junction bases not matched to a gene: 4. The CDR3 spells CASSYGTGVGETQYF. In DNA, the CDR3 is TGTGCCAGCAGTTACGGGACAGGGGTCGGAGAGACCCAGTACTTC.

V and J are TRBV28 and TRBJ2-1; no clear D. The CDR3 runs to 16 residues. Germline loops: CDR1 MDHEN, CDR2 SYDVKM. Trimming left V 4 bases short and J 8 bases short, with 21 bases between. The CDR3 coding sequence is TGTGCCAGCAGTTCCCCCGCGGCGTTTTCTCGCCATGAGCAGTTCTTC. Amino acid sequence: CASSSPAAFSRHEQFF.

V gene TRBV7-3 combines with J gene TRBJ2-1, with 8 bases identical to TRBD2. Trimming took 5 bases from V and 6 from J; bases not matched to a gene: 15. This CDR3 contains 17 residues. CDR1 and CDR2 (germline): SGHTA, FQGTGA. CDR3 sequence (DNA): TGTGCCAGCAGCCTTCTAGCGGGCGAAAGGGTAGGCAATGAGCAGTTCTTC. It codes for CASSLLAGERVGNEQFF.

The J gene is TRBJ2-5, the V gene TRBV19; D may be TRBD2 (5 bases). This CDR3 spans 16 amino acids. Germline V lookup: CDR1 LNHDA, CDR2 SQIVND (reference sequence). Trimming cost V 0 bases and J 3 bases, with 14 bases left between them. Written as DNA, the CDR3 is TGTGCCAGTAGTATAGATGGCTCCGGGATAGAAGAGACCCAGTACTTC. It translates to CASSIDGSGIEETQYF.